The TCR beta chain described here comes from a study of identical twins. CDR3 length equals 11 residues. V lost 3 bases, J lost 10 bases, and 9 bases lay in between. TCRdb reprocessed the 5' RACE reads via MiXCR and lists one record per CDR3 protein. Of 400,000 to 650,000 distinct CDR3 sequences listed, about 20% are singletons. This clonotype was recorded a few times. These data were also reused for a study on T cells expressing NK-cell markers. Per that study: Leadership of the CD3+CD56-NKG2C+ fraction also belonged to these clonotypes in several donors.

The sequenced sample consisted of CD4+ T cells sorted from blood. The V and J genes are TRBV12-3 or TRBV12-4 and TRBJ1-1, with D hard to call. The receptor was derived from a young woman in good health. The chain's CDR3 is CASSFGGGAFF. The CDR3 bases are TGTGCCAGCAGTTTCGGCGGCGGAGCTTTCTTT.